This T cell receptor beta chain was recovered during a study of CD8 T cells in ankylosing spondylitis (dated by TCRdb to about 2017). In the study overall: The study profiled T cell receptor beta repertoires in healthy donors and ankylosing spondylitis patients to find disease-linked TCR variants. Samples of peripheral blood were taken, and for ankylosing spondylitis patients, synovial fluid was collected as well. The whole study cohort included 108 healthy donors and about two dozen ankylosing spondylitis patients.

What the authors observed across the whole study: A TCR beta motif of fewer than 10 highly homologous amino acid variants appeared characteristic of blood from ankylosing spondylitis patients. Some of the motif variants had been reported before in the synovial fluid and blood of reactive arthritis patients, a finding that suggests common disease-initiation mechanisms. Significant enrichment of the disease-linked clones was reported in matched synovial fluid samples from ankylosing spondylitis patients. In peripheral blood, the disease-linked clones were found at relatively low frequencies and had a CD8+ phenotype.

The run used an Illumina HiSeq 2500. Quantitative 5'-RACE with molecular barcodes was used to prepare TCR beta libraries. The study's processing was this. A new computational method, built on a probabilistic model of VDJ rearrangement, was used to identify disease-linked TCR variants. The raw public reads went through TCRdb reprocessing: fastp at Q25, MiXCR clone calling, in-frame beta chains kept. Rows matching on CDR3 protein sequence are summarized as one entry with the most common DNA and genes. These V and J calls rely on TCRdb rather than the paper's analysis. Counted in this sample were about 540,000 distinct CDR3 sequences; 9.5% to 15% of them appeared once. The ten largest clonotypes hold nearly 7% of the sample. Reading from cysteine to phenylalanine, the CDR3 counts 18 amino acids. The CDR3 DNA has 54 bases and is translated from base 1. V is pared back by 4 bases and J by 0 bases, with 19 bases lying between the germline termini. The germline V gene encodes CDR1 ENHRY and CDR2 SYGVKD.

As to this clonotype: Its antigen is still unknown. Base qualities are not at hand, and no much larger clone is one base apart.

Input material: blood, either unsorted or a sorted T cell fraction (not recorded which). Recombination connected TRBV10-3 to TRBJ2-1; too little of a D gene remains to name it. This clonotype was obtained from a male donor with ankylosing spondylitis. The DNA sequence reads TGTGCCATCAGTGGGGCGGACGATGTTCTTAGCTCCTACAATGAGCAGTTCTTC. Its protein reads: CAISGADDVLSSYNEQFF.